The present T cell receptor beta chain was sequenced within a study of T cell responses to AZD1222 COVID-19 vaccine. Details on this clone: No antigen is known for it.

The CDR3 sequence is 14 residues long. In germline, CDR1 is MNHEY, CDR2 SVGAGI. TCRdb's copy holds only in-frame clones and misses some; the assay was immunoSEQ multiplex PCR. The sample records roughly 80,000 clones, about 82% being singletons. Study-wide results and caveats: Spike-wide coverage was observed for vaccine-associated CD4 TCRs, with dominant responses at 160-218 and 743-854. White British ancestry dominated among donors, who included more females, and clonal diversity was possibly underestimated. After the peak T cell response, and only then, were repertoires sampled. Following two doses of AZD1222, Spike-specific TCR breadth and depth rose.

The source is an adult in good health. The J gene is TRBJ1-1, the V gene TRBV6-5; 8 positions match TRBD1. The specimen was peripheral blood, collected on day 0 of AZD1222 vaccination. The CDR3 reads CATFVGQGSTEAFF. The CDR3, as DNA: TGTGCTACCTTCGTCGGACAGGGCAGCACTGAAGCTTTCTTT.